This TCR beta chain was found in a study of OX40 agonist ivuxolimab in advanced cancers. Study in general: The study treated patients with ivuxolimab, an agonistic anti-OX40 (CD134) antibody. The group had a mean age of roughly 56 years, ranged from roughly 20 to 79, and was 80% to 85% male.

Some clones are missing from TCRdb's copy, which holds only in-frame ones; the method was immunoSEQ multiplex PCR. The sample carries about 45,000 clones, more than 70% recorded once. The length of the CDR3 is 14 residues. Germline CDR1 and CDR2: MNHEY and SMNVEV (reference sequence). V was pared by 5 bases and J by 1 base, with 3 bases of the junction left unmatched. The material sequenced was CD4+ or CD8+ T cells sorted from blood, taken in a trial of the OX40 agonist ivuxolimab. The chain has TRBV27 and TRBJ1-1, with 8 bases fitting TRBD1. The sequence derives from an adult with an advanced solid tumor such as melanoma, head and neck, liver or kidney cancer. CDR3 in DNA: TGTGCCAGCAGTCTCCAGGGGGCGAACACTGAAGCTTTCTTT. Protein sequence: CASSLQGANTEAFF.